This record concerns one T cell receptor (beta chain) sequence. The antigen is unknown. These data originate in a study of shared clonotypes between healthy human individuals. Study overall: The cohort had two women and a few men, ages 18 to 49. Findings of the study overall: Blood alone was sampled, and tissue repertoires likely differ. A reduction in generation probabilities was seen for non-shared clonotypes relative to those shared by all four donors.

The donor cohort consisted entirely of Caucasian adults residing in Nashville, Tennessee. The CDR3 spans 15 residues. CDR1 MNHEY and CDR2 SVGAGI come from the germline V gene. V dropped 0 bases and J dropped 6; count of bases not matched to a gene: 1. Clones were sequenced by immunoSEQ multiplex PCR, and TCRdb holds only the in-frame ones, with some missing. The profile shows about 1.1 million clones, more than 75% of them singletons. Material for sequencing was memory CD4+ T cells from PBMCs. The sample's subset: CD45RA-negative fraction. This TCR derives from a man aged 18 to 35 in good health. Some clones in this sample may be carry-over from other donors' samples. The chain carries TRBV6-5 and TRBJ2-1, with TRBD1 matching over 11 bases. The CDR3 spells CASSYSGTGGNEQFF. The CDR3 DNA sequence: TGTGCCAGCAGTTACTCGGGGACAGGGGGCAATGAGCAGTTCTTC.